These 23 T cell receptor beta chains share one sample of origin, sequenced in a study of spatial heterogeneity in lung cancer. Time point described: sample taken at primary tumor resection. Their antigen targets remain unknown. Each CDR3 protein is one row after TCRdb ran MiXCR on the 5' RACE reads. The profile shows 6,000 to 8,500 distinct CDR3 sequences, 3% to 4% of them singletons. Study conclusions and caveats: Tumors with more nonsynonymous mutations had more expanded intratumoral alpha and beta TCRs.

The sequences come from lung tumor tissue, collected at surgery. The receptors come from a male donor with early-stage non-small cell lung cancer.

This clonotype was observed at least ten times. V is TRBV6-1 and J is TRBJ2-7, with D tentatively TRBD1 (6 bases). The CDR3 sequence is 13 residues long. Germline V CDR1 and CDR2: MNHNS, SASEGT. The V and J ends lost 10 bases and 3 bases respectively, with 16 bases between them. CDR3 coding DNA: TGTGCCACCTGGACGGACAGCGGCTACGAGCAGTACTTC. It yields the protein CATWTDSGYEQYF.

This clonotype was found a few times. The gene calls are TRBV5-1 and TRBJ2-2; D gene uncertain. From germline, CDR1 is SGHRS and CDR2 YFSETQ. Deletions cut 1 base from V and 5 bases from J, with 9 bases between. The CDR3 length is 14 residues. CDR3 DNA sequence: TGCGCCAGCAGCTTGAGCCTGGAAACCGGGGAGCTGTTTTTT. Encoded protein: CASSLSLETGELFF.

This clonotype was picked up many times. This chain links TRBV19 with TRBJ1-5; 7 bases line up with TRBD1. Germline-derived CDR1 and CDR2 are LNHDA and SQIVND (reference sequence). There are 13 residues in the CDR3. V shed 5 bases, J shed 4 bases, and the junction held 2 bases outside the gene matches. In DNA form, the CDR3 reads TGTGCCAGTAGTGAACAGGGGAATCAGCCCCAGCATTTT. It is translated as CASSEQGNQPQHF.

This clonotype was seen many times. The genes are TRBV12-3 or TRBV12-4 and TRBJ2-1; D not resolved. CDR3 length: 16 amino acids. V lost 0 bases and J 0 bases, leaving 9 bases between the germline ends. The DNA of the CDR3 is TGTGCCAGCAGTTTAGCAGGCCTCCGCTCCTACAATGAGCAGTTCTTC. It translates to CASSLAGLRSYNEQFF.

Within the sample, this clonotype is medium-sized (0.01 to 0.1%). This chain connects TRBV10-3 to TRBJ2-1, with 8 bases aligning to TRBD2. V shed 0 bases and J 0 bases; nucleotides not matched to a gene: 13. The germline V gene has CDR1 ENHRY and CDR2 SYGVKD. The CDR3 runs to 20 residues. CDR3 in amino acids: CAISESTLLAGRLSYNEQFF. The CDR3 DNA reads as TGTGCCATCAGTGAGTCCACCCTCCTAGCGGGCCGCCTCTCCTACAATGAGCAGTTCTTC.

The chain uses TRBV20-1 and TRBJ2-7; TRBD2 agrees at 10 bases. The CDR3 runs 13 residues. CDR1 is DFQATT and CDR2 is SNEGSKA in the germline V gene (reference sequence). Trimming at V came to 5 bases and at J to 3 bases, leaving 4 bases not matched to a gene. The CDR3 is CSAWTSGLYEQYF. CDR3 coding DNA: TGCAGTGCTTGGACTAGCGGCCTCTACGAGCAGTACTTC.

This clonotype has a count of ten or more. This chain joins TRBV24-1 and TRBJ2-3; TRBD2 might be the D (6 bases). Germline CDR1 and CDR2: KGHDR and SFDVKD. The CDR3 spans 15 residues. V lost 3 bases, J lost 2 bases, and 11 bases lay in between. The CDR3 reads CATSDGQDYTDTQYF. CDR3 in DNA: TGTGCCACCAGTGATGGTCAGGACTACACAGATACGCAGTATTTT.

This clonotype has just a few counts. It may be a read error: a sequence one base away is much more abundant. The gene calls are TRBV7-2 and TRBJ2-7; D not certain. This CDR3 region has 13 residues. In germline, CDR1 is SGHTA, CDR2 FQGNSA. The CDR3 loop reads CVSSPAPPYEQYF. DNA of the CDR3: TGTGTCAGCAGCCCAGCCCCTCCCTACGAGCAGTACTTC.

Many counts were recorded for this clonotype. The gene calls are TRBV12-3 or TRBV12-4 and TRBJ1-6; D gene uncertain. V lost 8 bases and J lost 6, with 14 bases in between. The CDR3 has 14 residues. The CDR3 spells CASGEGASNSPLHF. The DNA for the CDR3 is TGTGCCAGCGGCGAGGGTGCCAGTAATTCACCCCTCCACTTT.

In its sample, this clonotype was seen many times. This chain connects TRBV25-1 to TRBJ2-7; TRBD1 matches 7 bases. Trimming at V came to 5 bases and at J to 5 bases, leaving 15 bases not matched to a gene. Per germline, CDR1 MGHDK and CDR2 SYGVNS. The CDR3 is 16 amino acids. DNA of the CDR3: TGTGCCAGCAGTCCCCGGTCTAACAGGGGATTCGACGAGCAGTACTTC. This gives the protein CASSPRSNRGFDEQYF.

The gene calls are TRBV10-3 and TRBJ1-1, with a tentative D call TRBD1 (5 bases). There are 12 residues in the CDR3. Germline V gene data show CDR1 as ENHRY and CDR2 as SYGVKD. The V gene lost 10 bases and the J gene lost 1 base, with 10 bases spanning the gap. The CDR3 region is CATSRENTEAFF. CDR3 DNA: TGTGCCACCAGCAGGGAGAACACTGAAGCTTTCTTT.

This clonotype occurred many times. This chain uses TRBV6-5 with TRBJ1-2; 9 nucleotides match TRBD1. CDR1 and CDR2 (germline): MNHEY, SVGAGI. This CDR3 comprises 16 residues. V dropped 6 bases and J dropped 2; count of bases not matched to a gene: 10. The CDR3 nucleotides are TGTGCCAGCAGCCAAATCCCGGGACAGGGAAACTATGGCTACACCTTC. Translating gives CASSQIPGQGNYGYTF.

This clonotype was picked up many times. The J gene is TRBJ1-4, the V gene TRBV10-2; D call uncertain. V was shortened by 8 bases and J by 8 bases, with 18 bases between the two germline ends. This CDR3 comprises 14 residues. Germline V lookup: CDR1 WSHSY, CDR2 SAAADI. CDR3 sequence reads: CASGPGRLGEKLFF. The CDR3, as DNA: TGCGCCAGCGGGCCGGGAAGATTGGGCGAAAAACTGTTTTTT.

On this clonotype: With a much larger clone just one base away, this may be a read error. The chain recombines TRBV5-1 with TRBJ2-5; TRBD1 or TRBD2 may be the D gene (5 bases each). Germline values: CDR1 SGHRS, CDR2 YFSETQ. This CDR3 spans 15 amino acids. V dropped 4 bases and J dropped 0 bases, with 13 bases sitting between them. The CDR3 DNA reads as TGCGCCAGCAGCAATATTTTGGGGGACCAAGAGACCCAGTACTTC. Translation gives CASSNILGDQETQYF.

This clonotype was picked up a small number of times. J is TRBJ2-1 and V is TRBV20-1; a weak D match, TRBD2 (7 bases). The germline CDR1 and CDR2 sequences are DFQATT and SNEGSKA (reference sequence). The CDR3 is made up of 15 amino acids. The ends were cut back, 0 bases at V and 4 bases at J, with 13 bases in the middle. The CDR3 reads CSARDLRGGYNEQFF. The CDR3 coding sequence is TGCAGTGCTAGAGATCTTAGGGGGGGGTACAATGAGCAGTTCTTC.

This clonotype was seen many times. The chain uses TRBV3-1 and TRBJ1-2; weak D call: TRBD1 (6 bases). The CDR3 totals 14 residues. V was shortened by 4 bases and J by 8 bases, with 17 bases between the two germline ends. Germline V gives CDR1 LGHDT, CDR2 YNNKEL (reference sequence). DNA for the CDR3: TGTGCCAGCAGCCCCTCCTACAGGGATCGGGGCTACACCTTC. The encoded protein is CASSPSYRDRGYTF.

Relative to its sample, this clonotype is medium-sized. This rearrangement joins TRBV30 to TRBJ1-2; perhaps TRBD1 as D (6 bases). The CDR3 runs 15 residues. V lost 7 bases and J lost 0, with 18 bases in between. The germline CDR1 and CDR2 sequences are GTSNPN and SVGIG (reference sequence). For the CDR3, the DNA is TGTGCCTTTAAACCTCCGGGACACACTAACTATGGCTACACCTTC. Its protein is CAFKPPGHTNYGYTF.

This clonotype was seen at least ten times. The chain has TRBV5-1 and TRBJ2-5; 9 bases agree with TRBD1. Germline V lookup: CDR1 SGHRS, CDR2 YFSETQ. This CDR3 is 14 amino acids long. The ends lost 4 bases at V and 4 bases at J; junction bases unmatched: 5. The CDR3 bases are TGCGCCAGCAGCCTGGCGGGACAGGGAGAGACCCAGTACTTC. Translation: CASSLAGQGETQYF.

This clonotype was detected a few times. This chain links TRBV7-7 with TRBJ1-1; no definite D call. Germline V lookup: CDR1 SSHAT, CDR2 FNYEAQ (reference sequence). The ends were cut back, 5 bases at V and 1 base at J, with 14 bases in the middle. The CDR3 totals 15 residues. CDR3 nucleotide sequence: TGTGCCAGCAGCCCCTGGAGCGTGGAGAACACTGAAGCTTTCTTT. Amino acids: CASSPWSVENTEAFF.

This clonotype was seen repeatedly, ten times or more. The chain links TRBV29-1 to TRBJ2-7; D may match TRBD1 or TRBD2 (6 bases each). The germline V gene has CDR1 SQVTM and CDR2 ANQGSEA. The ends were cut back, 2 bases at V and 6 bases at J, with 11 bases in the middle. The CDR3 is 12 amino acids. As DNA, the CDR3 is TGCAGCGTTGAATCTGGGGGGCTCGAGCAGTACTTC. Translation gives CSVESGGLEQYF.

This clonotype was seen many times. The CDR3 is CSAGASGITDTQYF. CDR3 nucleotides: TGCAGTGCCGGGGCTAGCGGGATCACAGATACGCAGTATTTT. V is TRBV20-1 and J is TRBJ2-3; 9 bases are shared with TRBD2. The germline V gene encodes CDR1 DFQATT and CDR2 SNEGSKA (reference sequence). The CDR3 length is 14 residues. Trimming at V came to 6 bases and at J to 2 bases, leaving 6 bases not matched to a gene.

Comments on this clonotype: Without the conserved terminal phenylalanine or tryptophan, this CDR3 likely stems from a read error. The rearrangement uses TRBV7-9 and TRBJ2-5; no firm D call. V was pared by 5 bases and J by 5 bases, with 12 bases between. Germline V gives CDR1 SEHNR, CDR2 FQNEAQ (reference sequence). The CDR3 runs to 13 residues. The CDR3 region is CASSGSQPETQYG. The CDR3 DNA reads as TGTGCCAGCAGCGGAAGCCAGCCGGAGACCCAGTACGGC.

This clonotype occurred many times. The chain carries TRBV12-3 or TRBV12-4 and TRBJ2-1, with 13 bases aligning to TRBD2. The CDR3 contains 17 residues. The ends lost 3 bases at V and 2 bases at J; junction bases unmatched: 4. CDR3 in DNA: TGTGCCAGCAGTTTTTTCGGGACTAGCGGGACCTACAATGAGCAGTTCTTC. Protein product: CASSFFGTSGTYNEQFF.